This T cell receptor beta chain was captured by sequencing in a study of sequential checkpoint blockade in melanoma. Study information: Arm A got nivolumab then ipilimumab; arm B the reverse, 1:1. Matched biopsies came pretreatment and at week 13 for some 21 patients. Study findings and constraints: Patients with week-13 increases in T-cell fraction and clonality benefited about 30 times more often.

As for treatment: randomized to nivolumab then ipilimumab (arm A) or the reverse (arm B). Libraries were prepared by immunoSEQ multiplex PCR; TCRdb keeps only in-frame clonotypes and omits some of them. The table has some 9,600 clones, approximately 25% seen once. Germline V lookup: CDR1 GTSNPN, CDR2 SVGIG (reference sequence). CDR3 size: 12 residues. V lost 2 bases and J 0 bases, leaving 2 bases between the germline ends. Comments on this clone: The antigen remains undetermined.

The sequences come from tumor tissue (inferred from file names), collected from a patient given nivolumab and ipilimumab in sequence. The V and J genes are TRBV30 and TRBJ1-5; D is unclear. The TCR sequence derives from a human donor with melanoma. The DNA for the CDR3 is TGTGCCTGGAGTTATAGCAATCAGCCCCAGCATTTT. Its protein product is CAWSYSNQPQHF. The entire variable domain, with the rest obtained from reference TRBV30 and TRBJ1-5, is as follows: SQTIHQWPATLVQPVGSPLSLECTVEGTSNPNLYWYRQAAGRGLQLLFYSVGIGQISSEVPQNLSASRPQDRQFILSSKKLLLSDSGFYLCAWSYSNQPQHFGDGTRLSIL.